This is a list of T cell receptor beta chains from one sample in a study of response to subunit inactivated influenza vaccine. MiXCR, run by TCRdb on the RT-PCR reads, gives a single entry per CDR3 protein. The sample has some 520,000 distinct CDR3 sequences, 16% seen once. The material was CD4+ T cells sorted from PBMCs, obtained roughly 24 months after vaccination. The receptors were gathered from a man aged 50 to 69 who received an inactivated influenza vaccine. Both conserved end residues are part of each CDR3. A D gene is named only where the DNA matches it firmly. The size of a clone is reported for some rows only, either as once, few or many, or as a class for expanded clones.

D,V,size,J,CDR3,DNA
NA,TRBV3-1,NA,TRBJ1-3,CASSQDSLALSGNTIYF,TGTGCCAGCAGCCAAGATAGTCTCGCCCTCTCTGGAAACACCATATATTTT
NA,TRBV19,few,TRBJ1-2,CASSEARAYGYTF,TGTGCCAGTAGTGAAGCCAGGGCCTATGGCTACACCTTC
NA,TRBV9,few,TRBJ1-2,CASSPTPGDYGYTF,TGTGCCAGCAGCCCCACCCCAGGGGACTATGGCTACACCTTC
NA,TRBV20-1,few,TRBJ2-7,CSAQEGVSYEQYF,TGCAGTGCCCAAGAAGGGGTCTCCTACGAGCAGTACTTC
NA,TRBV20-1,NA,TRBJ1-1,CSARFGGMNTEAFF,TGCAGTGCTAGGTTTGGAGGAATGAACACTGAAGCTTTCTTT
NA,TRBV7-9,many,TRBJ1-6,CASSLGDFGSPLHF,TGTGCCAGCAGCTTAGGGGACTTCGGGTCACCCCTCCACTTT
TRBD2,TRBV18,few,TRBJ2-1,CASSPASGSQNEQFF,TGTGCCAGCTCACCCGCTAGCGGGAGCCAAAATGAGCAGTTCTTC
TRBD1,TRBV5-1,few,TRBJ2-7,CASSRLGDRPYEQYF,TGCGCCAGCAGTCGTCTCGGGGACAGGCCCTACGAGCAGTACTTC
TRBD2,TRBV3-1,NA,TRBJ2-1,CASSQEGSGTYNEQFF,TGTGCCAGCAGCCAAGAAGGAAGCGGGACCTACAATGAGCAGTTCTTC
NA,TRBV4-3,few,TRBJ1-5,CASSQGAGGNQPQHF,TGCGCCAGCAGCCAAGGTGCAGGGGGCAATCAGCCCCAGCATTTT
NA,TRBV20-1,many,TRBJ1-2,CSASSQGVSYGYTF,TGCAGTGCTAGTAGTCAGGGAGTATCCTATGGCTACACCTTC
NA,TRBV6-1,many,TRBJ2-2,CASSPLGGNTGELFF,TGTGCCAGCAGCCCCCTCGGGGGGAACACCGGGGAGCTGTTTTTT
NA,TRBV20-1,NA,TRBJ2-3,CSARVPGPQARADTQYF,TGCAGTGCTAGAGTGCCTGGCCCCCAAGCTCGCGCAGATACGCAGTATTTT
NA,TRBV18,few,TRBJ1-4,CASSPAGRSEKLFF,TGTGCCAGCTCACCGGCAGGGAGGAGTGAAAAACTGTTTTTT
NA,TRBV4-3,NA,TRBJ2-7,CASSQDAVATPYEQYF,TGCGCCAGCAGCCAAGACGCGGTAGCCACTCCCTACGAGCAGTACTTC
TRBD1,TRBV5-5,NA,TRBJ1-5,CASSLAGTGGQPQHF,TGTGCCAGCAGCTTGGCCGGGACAGGGGGTCAGCCCCAGCATTTT
NA,TRBV5-1,NA,TRBJ2-5,CASSLTGEARQETQYF,TGCGCCAGCAGCTTGACGGGGGAGGCCAGGCAAGAGACCCAGTACTTC
TRBD1,TRBV5-1,NA,TRBJ2-5,CASREGALYQETQYF,TGCGCCAGCAGAGAGGGGGCCTTGTACCAAGAGACCCAGTACTTC
TRBD1,TRBV12-3/TRBV12-4,NA,TRBJ1-6,CASSLEGGRAYSPLHF,TGTGCCAGCAGTTTAGAAGGGGGCAGGGCCTATTCACCCCTCCACTTT
TRBD2,TRBV12-3/TRBV12-4,many,TRBJ2-2,CASTPKLAGITGELFF,TGTGCCAGCACCCCTAAACTAGCGGGAATAACCGGGGAGCTGTTTTTT
TRBD2,TRBV7-2,NA,TRBJ2-1,CASSGGGRGVYNEQFF,TGTGCCAGCAGCGGTGGCGGGCGGGGGGTGTACAATGAGCAGTTCTTC
NA,TRBV11-2,NA,TRBJ2-7,CASSLGGIGGYEQYF,TGTGCCAGCAGCTTAGGAGGAATAGGGGGCTACGAGCAGTACTTC
NA,TRBV7-9,NA,TRBJ1-2,CASSLAYSDFGYTF,TGTGCCAGCAGCTTAGCGTATAGTGATTTTGGCTACACCTTC
NA,TRBV6-4,NA,TRBJ1-1,CASSEAGNTEAFF,TGTGCCAGCAGTGAGGCAGGGAACACTGAAGCTTTCTTT
TRBD1,TRBV30,NA,TRBJ2-2,CAWKGTGITGELFF,TGTGCCTGGAAAGGGACAGGGATCACCGGGGAGCTGTTTTTT
NA,TRBV7-2,many,TRBJ2-3,CASSLGSVYSLGDTQYF,TGTGCCAGCAGCTTAGGGTCAGTGTATAGTTTAGGAGATACGCAGTATTTT
TRBD2,TRBV30,few,TRBJ2-2,CAWSRGGNTGELFF,TGTGCCTGGAGTCGGGGGGGAAACACCGGGGAGCTGTTTTTT